This is a list of T cell receptor beta chains from one sample in a study of cytomegalovirus exposure and HLA in healthy donors. The method was immunoSEQ multiplex PCR; TCRdb's version includes in-frame clones alone and lacks a portion of them. Altogether fewer than 400,000 clones are present, approximately 85% being singletons, with the ten largest covering approximately 0.96%. The sequenced material came from PBMCs. The origin of the receptors is a young man in good health and CMV-seronegative. Each CDR3 is given with its conserved first and last residue. A D gene is named only where the DNA matches it firmly. Expanded clones are given a class, and other clones once, few, many or no size at all.

>TRBJ1-4|TRBV5-6|TRBD1|once
TGTGCCAGCAGCTTGGCTGGGACAGGGATTAATGAAAAACTGTTTTTT
CASSLAGTGINEKLFF
>TRBJ1-5|TRBV6-5|TRBD1|few
TGTGCCAGCAGACAGACAGGGGGCAATCAGCCCCAGCATTTT
CASRQTGGNQPQHF
>TRBJ1-2|TRBV12-5|NA|few
TGTGCTAGTGGTTTTGACAGCTATGGCTACACCTTC
CASGFDSYGYTF
>TRBJ1-2|TRBV27|NA|NA
TGTGCCAGCAGTTTGGGCCCGGAGGCCATGAGCATCACCTTC
CASSLGPEAMSITF
>TRBJ1-2|TRBV10-2|NA|NA
TGCGCCAGCAGTGAGGGGAGGGAAAGGGGCTACACCTTC
CASSEGRERGYTF
>TRBJ1-6|TRBV7-9|NA|NA
TGTGCCAGCAGCTTGGACGACAGCTATAATTCACCCCTCCACTTT
CASSLDDSYNSPLHF
>TRBJ1-6|TRBV30|TRBD1|once
TGTGCCTGGAGTGTAGTAGGGGGCGCGCCGGGTGGTAATTCACCCCTCCACTTT
CAWSVVGGAPGGNSPLHF
>TRBJ2-7|TRBV5-6|NA|NA
TGTGCCAGCAGCTTGGAGGGGTTATACGAGCAGTACTTC
CASSLEGLYEQYF
>TRBJ1-1|TRBV27|TRBD1|NA
TGTGCCAGCGGTTGGGTTAACAGGGGCAGATACACTGAAGCTTTCTTT
CASGWVNRGRYTEAFF
>TRBJ2-7|TRBV5-1|NA|NA
TGCGCCAGCAGCCCCTCAGCAATGAGGGCTTTCGAGCAGTACTTC
CASSPSAMRAFEQYF
>TRBJ2-3|TRBV15|TRBD2|NA
TGTGCCACCAGGAGCGGGGATCGGCTGACAGATACGCAGTATTTT
CATRSGDRLTDTQYF
>TRBJ2-6|TRBV18|NA|NA
TGTGCCAACTCACCGGACGGAGGACGAGCCAACGTCCTGACTTTC
CANSPDGGRANVLTF
>TRBJ2-3|TRBV29-1|TRBD1|NA
TGCAGCGGAGTGTCAGGGGGTAGAACAGATACGCAGTATTTT
CSGVSGGRTDTQYF
>TRBJ1-2|TRBV6-6|TRBD1|once
TGTGCCAGCAGCTACTCGTTGGACAGGGCGTATGGCTACACCTTC
CASSYSLDRAYGYTF
>TRBJ1-3|TRBV7-8|TRBD1|NA
TGTGCCAGCAGCCAAGGACAGGGGGTGTATGGAAACACCATATATTTT
CASSQGQGVYGNTIYF
>TRBJ1-2|TRBV4-1|NA|NA
TGCGCCAGCAGCCAAGTAACTGTTGAGTATGGCTACACCTTC
CASSQVTVEYGYTF
>TRBJ2-1|TRBV12-5|TRBD1|NA
TGTGCTAGTGGTTTGGTAAAGGGACAGGGGGCCCATGAGCAGTTCTTC
CASGLVKGQGAHEQFF
>TRBJ2-1|TRBV6-6|NA|NA
TGTGCCAGCAGTTACTCGGCCAGTACTGAGCAGTTCTTC
CASSYSASTEQFF
>TRBJ1-6|TRBV27|NA|NA
TGTGCCAGCAGTTCCGACAGCAGCTCCTATAATTCACCCCTCCACTTT
CASSSDSSSYNSPLHF
>TRBJ2-7|TRBV4-1|TRBD1|NA
TGCGCCAGCAGCCAAGAGGACAGGGTGGACTACGAGCAGTACTTC
CASSQEDRVDYEQYF
>TRBJ2-3|TRBV7-6|NA|NA
TGTGCCAGCAGCCTAACACCTAGTGGGGGGAGAACAGATACGCAGTATTTT
CASSLTPSGGRTDTQYF
>TRBJ2-7|TRBV5-1|TRBD1|NA
TGCGCCAGTGCGGGGACAGGGGACGAGCAGTACTTC
CASAGTGDEQYF
>TRBJ1-3|TRBV11-2|TRBD1|once
TGTGCCAGCAGCCGACAGGGCGCCGAAGGAAACACCATATATTTT
CASSRQGAEGNTIYF
>TRBJ1-1|TRBV19|TRBD1|NA
TGTGCCAGTACGGCCGGACAGGGCGGCACTGAAGCTTTCTTT
CASTAGQGGTEAFF
>TRBJ1-1|TRBV27|NA|NA
TGTGCCAGCAGAATATGGAGCATGAACACTGAAGCTTTCTTT
CASRIWSMNTEAFF